Shown below are 20 T cell receptor beta chains from a single sample sequenced in a study of blood T cell repertoires in COVID-19. Generated by immunoSEQ multiplex PCR, the TCRdb table keeps only in-frame clones and is missing some. The sample holds 190,000 or so clones, over 70% seen once. Material: peripheral blood. All receptors derive from a man over 45 with active or convalescent COVID-19.

CDR3 sequence (DNA): TGTGCCAGCAGTTCGTTTGAGGGGGCTATTGATTTTGAGCAGTTCTTC. Translating gives CASSSFEGAIDFEQFF. The gene calls are TRBV27 and TRBJ2-1; 7 positions agree with TRBD1. The V and J ends lost 4 bases and 9 bases, in that order; junction bases with no gene match: 15. Germline V gene lookup returns CDR1 MNHEY and CDR2 SMNVEV (reference sequence). The CDR3 is 16 residues long.

The gene calls are TRBV5-1 and TRBJ2-7; no reliable D call. The V end was cut by 3 bases, the J end by 0 bases, with 4 bases between. The CDR3 has 12 residues. CDR1 SGHRS and CDR2 YFSETQ come from the germline V gene. The CDR3 DNA reads as TGCGCCAGCAGCTCAATCTCCTACGAGCAGTACTTC. This encodes CASSSISYEQYF.

The sample holds a few counts of this clone. The CDR3 region has the DNA TGTGCCAGCAGCCAATCGGGGGCTAGTTATGGCTACACCTTC. It is translated as CASSQSGASYGYTF. The rearrangement uses TRBV16 and TRBJ1-2; a weak D match, TRBD1 (6 bases). The length of the CDR3 is 14 residues. The germline CDR1 and CDR2 sequences are KGHSY and FQNENV. Trimming shortened V by 0 bases and J by 5 bases, and 10 bases separated the two germline ends.

This clone has a count of ten or more. This chain joins TRBV5-1 and TRBJ2-7, with TRBD1 matching 10 bases. CDR3 length: 14 residues. CDR1 is SGHRS and CDR2 is YFSETQ in the germline V gene. V was pared by 4 bases and J by 6 bases, with 7 bases of the junction left unmatched. In DNA, the CDR3 is TGCGCCAGCAGCGCCACCGGGACAGGGGCCGAGCAGTACTTC. It codes for CASSATGTGAEQYF.

The chain carries TRBV27 and TRBJ1-6; 8 nucleotides line up with TRBD1. V was clipped by 5 bases and J by 7 bases; unmatched bases: 4. Germline loops: CDR1 MNHEY, CDR2 SMNVEV (reference sequence). The length of the CDR3 is 14 residues. Here the CDR3 DNA reads TGTGCCAGCAGTGACAGGGGCGGAAATTCACCCCTCCACTTT. This encodes CASSDRGGNSPLHF.

The chain carries TRBV27 and TRBJ2-4; 7 nucleotides agree with TRBD1. Germline V gives CDR1 MNHEY, CDR2 SMNVEV (reference sequence). The junction had 7 bases not matched to a gene; V was cut back by 2 bases and J by 15 bases. The CDR3 is 12 residues long. The CDR3 DNA sequence: TGTGCCAGCAGTTTAAATGCGGACAGGCTGTACTTC. It specifies CASSLNADRLYF.

This chain links TRBV30 with TRBJ1-6; TRBD1 matches at 9 bases. V lost 0 bases to trimming and J lost 11 bases; unmatched junction nucleotides: 5. The CDR3 spans 14 residues. Looked up from germline, CDR1 is GTSNPN and CDR2 is SVGIG (reference sequence). Here the CDR3 DNA reads TGTGCCTGGAGTGTACCGGACAGGGGCCCACCCCTCCACTTT. Translation: CAWSVPDRGPPLHF.

J is TRBJ1-1 and V is TRBV10-2; 9 nucleotides agree with TRBD1. The germline V gene has CDR1 WSHSY and CDR2 SAAADI. This CDR3 has 16 amino acids. Losses at the gene ends were 4 bases for V and 5 bases for J; bases not matched to a gene: 11. CDR3 sequence: CASSGTGTGTPTEAFF. The CDR3 DNA is TGCGCCAGCAGTGGGACCGGGACAGGGACCCCTACTGAAGCTTTCTTT.

This chain uses TRBV6-5 with TRBJ1-2, with D uncertain. V was pared by 2 bases and J by 2 bases, with 6 bases between. The germline CDR1 and CDR2 sequences are MNHEY and SVGAGI. The CDR3 extends over 13 amino acids. The CDR3 DNA is TGTGCCAGCAGTTACCTGTTAAACTATGGCTACACCTTC. Its translation: CASSYLLNYGYTF.

The chain has TRBV6-5 and TRBJ2-7, with D tentatively TRBD1 (6 bases). The CDR3 length is 13 residues. Trimming shortened V by 6 bases and J by 7 bases, and 16 bases separated the two germline ends. CDR1 is MNHEY and CDR2 is SVGAGI in the germline V gene. The DNA of the CDR3 is TGTGCCAGCAGAAGGGACACCATAGGGGAGCAGTACTTC. It yields the protein CASRRDTIGEQYF.

The chain recombines TRBV11-2 with TRBJ2-1; 8 bases agree with TRBD2. V was clipped by 1 base and J by 8 bases; unmatched bases: 13. Per the germline V gene, CDR1 is SGHAT and CDR2 is FQNNGV. This CDR3 is built from 17 residues. The CDR3 bases are TGTGCCAGCAGCTTAGGCCCAGCGGGGGCCCTGAGGGATGAGCAGTTCTTC. Translation gives CASSLGPAGALRDEQFF.

This clone was picked up one time. V and J are TRBV5-1 and TRBJ1-2; D is perhaps TRBD1 (6 bases). Germline V lookup: CDR1 SGHRS, CDR2 YFSETQ. Trimming cost V 0 bases and J 4 bases, with 10 bases left between them. CDR3 length: 14 residues. This CDR3 is CASSLDREGYGYTF. The CDR3 DNA is TGCGCCAGCAGCTTGGACAGGGAGGGCTATGGCTACACCTTC.

This chain uses TRBV30 with TRBJ1-6; TRBD1 matches at 7 bases. The CDR3 is 13 amino acids. The J segment lost 7 bases and the V segment lost 4 bases, leaving 4 bases of the junction unmatched. The germline CDR1 and CDR2 sequences are GTSNPN and SVGIG (reference sequence). Here the CDR3 DNA reads TGTGCCTGGACCGGGACAGTAAATTCACCCCTCCACTTT. Translating it yields CAWTGTVNSPLHF.

The rearrangement links TRBV7-9 to TRBJ1-2; D gene ambiguous. There are 11 residues in the CDR3. The V end was cut by 3 bases, the J end by 8 bases, with 7 bases between. Germline CDR1 and CDR2: SEHNR and FQNEAQ (reference sequence). The CDR3 loop reads CASSFAGGYTF. CDR3 coding DNA: TGTGCCAGCAGCTTTGCGGGAGGCTACACCTTC.

This clone has more than one count but fewer than ten. Here the CDR3 reads CASSLGDYGASEQYF. CDR3 nucleotide sequence: TGTGCCAGCAGCTTAGGGGACTACGGGGCCTCCGAGCAGTACTTC. V usage is TRBV5-4 and J usage is TRBJ2-7; 7 bases line up with TRBD2. Germline V lookup: CDR1 SGHNT, CDR2 YYREEE (reference sequence). The CDR3 totals 15 residues. Trimming at V came to 2 bases and at J to 6 bases, leaving 11 bases not matched to a gene.

J is TRBJ1-5 and V is TRBV11-2; weak D call: TRBD1 (6 bases). CDR1 SGHAT and CDR2 FQNNGV come from the germline V gene. The CDR3 consists of 15 residues. The V and J ends lost 5 bases and 3 bases respectively, with 14 bases between them. Written as DNA, the CDR3 is TGTGCCAGCAGCCGGGGGGGGGCTTACAATCAGCCCCAGCATTTT. Translation: CASSRGGAYNQPQHF.

This chain links TRBV14 with TRBJ2-3; 10 bases match TRBD1. Germline assignment: CDR1 SGHDN and CDR2 FVKESK. This CDR3 has 16 amino acids. J lost 3 bases, V lost 3 bases, and 6 bases had no gene match. CDR3 sequence: CASSHRTGGSTDTQYF. As DNA, the CDR3 is TGTGCCAGCAGCCACCGGACAGGGGGGTCGACAGATACGCAGTATTTT.

This clone has more than one count but fewer than ten. The gene calls are TRBV2 and TRBJ2-2, with a tentative D call TRBD1 (6 bases). Trimming left V 4 bases short and J 0 bases short, with 9 bases between. Germline lookup yields CDR1 SNHLY and CDR2 FYNNEI. The CDR3 loop spans 15 amino acids. This chain's CDR3 is CASSVEGANTGELFF. CDR3 nucleotide sequence: TGTGCCAGCAGTGTTGAGGGGGCGAACACCGGGGAGCTGTTTTTT. Drawing the rest from reference TRBV2 and TRBJ2-2, the complete variable domain is EPEVTQTPSHQVTQMGQEVILRCVPISNHLYFYWYRQILGQKVEFLVSFYNNEISEKSEIFDDQFSVERPDGSNFTLKIRSTKLEDSAMYFCASSVEGANTGELFFGEGSRLTVL.

V is TRBV5-6 and J is TRBJ2-3; 9 bases align to TRBD2. V was pared by 4 bases and J by 2 bases, with 5 bases of the junction left unmatched. Germline V gene lookup returns CDR1 SGHDT and CDR2 YYEEEE. This CDR3 spans 15 amino acids. CDR3 region: CASSGAGGPTDTQYF. DNA for the CDR3: TGTGCCAGCAGCGGGGCGGGGGGGCCCACAGATACGCAGTATTTT. Together with reference TRBV5-6 and TRBJ2-3, the CDR3 gives the full variable domain: DAGVTQSPTHLIKTRGQQVTLRCSPKSGHDTVSWYQQALGQGPQFIFQYYEEEERQRGNFPDRFSGHQFPNYSSELNVNALLLGDSALYLCASSGAGGPTDTQYFGPGTRLTVL.

The rearrangement links TRBV9 to TRBJ2-4, with 9 bases fitting TRBD2. The CDR3 length is 15 residues. Germline CDR1 SGDLS, CDR2 YYNGEE. Trimming cost V 5 bases and J 1 base; bases outside gene matches: 4. The CDR3 protein is CASSDSGSAKNIQYF. Written as DNA, the CDR3 is TGTGCCAGCAGTGATAGCGGGAGTGCCAAAAACATTCAGTACTTC. Combining the CDR3 with reference TRBV9 and TRBJ2-4 gives the whole variable domain DSGVTQTPKHLITATGQRVTLRCSPRSGDLSVYWYQQSLDQGLQFLIQYYNGEERAKGNILERFSAQQFPDLHSELNLSSLELGDSALYFCASSDSGSAKNIQYFGAGTRLSVL.